This entry lists 14 T cell receptor beta chains sequenced from one sample in a study of blood T cell repertoires in COVID-19. Only in-frame clones appear in the TCRdb table, and some are missing; sequencing was by immunoSEQ multiplex PCR. The sample carries about 280,000 clones, 88% recorded once. The sequenced sample consisted of peripheral blood. The source is a man younger than 35 with active or convalescent COVID-19.

The CDR3 here is CASSIRTGLSSGNTIYF. DNA of the CDR3: TGTGCCAGTAGTATCCGGACAGGGTTGAGCTCTGGAAACACCATATATTTT. The chain has TRBV19 and TRBJ1-3; 8 positions agree with TRBD1. The CDR3 sequence is 17 residues long. V shed 3 bases and J 0 bases; nucleotides not matched to a gene: 7. Germline V CDR1 and CDR2: LNHDA, SQIVND (reference sequence).

The chain recombines TRBV5-4 with TRBJ2-5; maybe TRBD1 (6 bases). V dropped 2 bases and J dropped 3 bases, with 14 bases sitting between them. The germline gives CDR1 SGHNT, CDR2 YYREEE (reference sequence). The CDR3 has 15 residues. CDR3 DNA sequence: TGTGCCAGCAGCTTAACGGGACAATTAAAAGAGACCCAGTACTTC. This codes for CASSLTGQLKETQYF.

The chain has TRBV9 and TRBJ1-3, with unresolved D. CDR1 and CDR2 (germline): SGDLS, YYNGEE. This CDR3 has 14 amino acids. Trimming shortened V by 3 bases and J by 0 bases, and 7 bases separated the two germline ends. In nucleotides, the CDR3 is TGTGCCAGCAGCGGAGGGATCTCTGGAAACACCATATATTTT. As protein: CASSGGISGNTIYF.

The chain is built from TRBV2 and TRBJ2-7; 13 positions agree with TRBD2. There are 17 residues in the CDR3. From germline, CDR1 is SNHLY and CDR2 FYNNEI. J gave up 3 bases and V 5 bases, and 10 bases lay outside the gene matches. DNA for the CDR3: TGTGCCAGCAGTCCAATCACTAGCGGGGGGGCCCGCTACGAGCAGTACTTC. This gives the protein CASSPITSGGARYEQYF.

In DNA form, the CDR3 reads TGTGCCAGCAGAAATCTAGCGGGGGGGAGGCATGAGCAGTTCTTC. Protein product: CASRNLAGGRHEQFF. The rearrangement uses TRBV7-2 and TRBJ2-1, with 12 positions matching TRBD2. The CDR3 runs to 15 residues. CDR1 SGHTA and CDR2 FQGNSA come from the germline V gene. V dropped 6 bases and J dropped 8; count of bases not matched to a gene: 8.

The rearrangement uses TRBV7-3 and TRBJ2-7; 9 bases are a match to TRBD1. The CDR3 spans 14 residues. Trimming took 5 bases from V and 5 from J; bases not matched to a gene: 7. Germline loops: CDR1 SGHTA, CDR2 FQGTGA. The CDR3 reads CASSAGTGSHEQYF. DNA for the CDR3: TGTGCCAGCAGCGCCGGGACAGGGTCCCACGAGCAGTACTTC.

The chain combines TRBV6-6 with TRBJ1-6, with 7 bases that match TRBD1. CDR3 length: 15 amino acids. The V segment lost 8 bases and the J segment 6 bases; nucleotides outside the gene matches: 10. Germline V lookup: CDR1 MNHNY, CDR2 SVGAGI (reference sequence). The CDR3 region has the DNA TGTGCCAGCGGGGAACCGGGACAGCCTAATTCACCCCTCCACTTT. This translates into CASGEPGQPNSPLHF.

The chain joins TRBV4-3 to TRBJ2-7; the match to TRBD1 covers 7 bases. CDR1 is LGHNA, CDR2 YSLEER, per germline. The CDR3 consists of 17 residues. V lost 0 bases and J lost 4; bases outside the gene matches: 12. CDR3 amino acids: CASSQETGQVFPYEQYF. In DNA form, the CDR3 reads TGCGCCAGCAGCCAAGAAACTGGACAGGTATTCCCTTACGAGCAGTACTTC.

This clone showed up many times. The CDR3 coding sequence is TGTGCCAGCAGTTACACTACAGGGGCCTCCTACGAGCAGTACTTC. As protein: CASSYTTGASYEQYF. V gene TRBV6-5 combines with J gene TRBJ2-7, with 7 bases aligning to TRBD1. V shed 2 bases, J shed 0 bases, and the junction held 4 bases outside the gene matches. The CDR3 is 15 amino acids. Germline loops: CDR1 MNHEY, CDR2 SVGAGI.

V usage is TRBV10-3 and J usage is TRBJ2-3, with 8 positions matching TRBD2. The trim removed 4 bases at V and 1 base at J, leaving 19 bases unmatched. CDR3 size: 20 residues. The germline gives CDR1 ENHRY, CDR2 SYGVKD. The CDR3 sequence is CAISAFVPAGGPLGTDTQYF. In DNA form, the CDR3 reads TGTGCCATCAGTGCGTTCGTGCCGGCGGGGGGCCCTCTTGGCACAGATACGCAGTATTTT.

This chain links TRBV4-2 with TRBJ2-7; 7 bases are a match to TRBD1. V shed 3 bases and J 4 bases; nucleotides not matched to a gene: 12. The germline V gene has CDR1 LGHNA and CDR2 YNFKEQ. The CDR3 spans 16 residues. In DNA, the CDR3 is TGTGCCAGCAGCCAGCCGACACAGGGGAAAAAATACGAGCAGTACTTC. Residues: CASSQPTQGKKYEQYF.

The chain joins TRBV27 to TRBJ2-2, with no clear D. The CDR3 runs to 14 residues. CDR1 and CDR2 from the germline V gene are MNHEY and SMNVEV (reference sequence). Trimming took off 5 bases at V and 7 bases at J, with 14 bases between the two ends. The CDR3 protein is CASSTRLEGGELFF. In DNA form, the CDR3 reads TGTGCCAGCAGTACCAGACTGGAAGGCGGGGAGCTGTTTTTT.

V usage is TRBV19 and J usage is TRBJ2-1, with 11 bases aligning to TRBD1. The V segment lost 4 bases and the J segment 8 bases; nucleotides outside the gene matches: 7. The CDR3 consists of 15 residues. CDR1 is LNHDA and CDR2 is SQIVND in the germline V gene (reference sequence). The CDR3 sequence: CASSTPGQGADEQFF. The CDR3 DNA is TGTGCCAGTAGTACGCCAGGACAGGGGGCGGATGAGCAGTTCTTC.

This rearrangement joins TRBV19 to TRBJ1-1; D is possibly TRBD1 (5 bases). The CDR3 is 16 amino acids. Germline CDR1 LNHDA, CDR2 SQIVND (reference sequence). The V end lost 7 bases, the J end lost 1 base, and 19 bases lay between the germline ends. The chain's CDR3 is CASTRGAPRGNTEAFF. In nucleotides, the CDR3 is TGTGCCAGTACTCGAGGCGCTCCTAGGGGGAACACTGAAGCTTTCTTT.